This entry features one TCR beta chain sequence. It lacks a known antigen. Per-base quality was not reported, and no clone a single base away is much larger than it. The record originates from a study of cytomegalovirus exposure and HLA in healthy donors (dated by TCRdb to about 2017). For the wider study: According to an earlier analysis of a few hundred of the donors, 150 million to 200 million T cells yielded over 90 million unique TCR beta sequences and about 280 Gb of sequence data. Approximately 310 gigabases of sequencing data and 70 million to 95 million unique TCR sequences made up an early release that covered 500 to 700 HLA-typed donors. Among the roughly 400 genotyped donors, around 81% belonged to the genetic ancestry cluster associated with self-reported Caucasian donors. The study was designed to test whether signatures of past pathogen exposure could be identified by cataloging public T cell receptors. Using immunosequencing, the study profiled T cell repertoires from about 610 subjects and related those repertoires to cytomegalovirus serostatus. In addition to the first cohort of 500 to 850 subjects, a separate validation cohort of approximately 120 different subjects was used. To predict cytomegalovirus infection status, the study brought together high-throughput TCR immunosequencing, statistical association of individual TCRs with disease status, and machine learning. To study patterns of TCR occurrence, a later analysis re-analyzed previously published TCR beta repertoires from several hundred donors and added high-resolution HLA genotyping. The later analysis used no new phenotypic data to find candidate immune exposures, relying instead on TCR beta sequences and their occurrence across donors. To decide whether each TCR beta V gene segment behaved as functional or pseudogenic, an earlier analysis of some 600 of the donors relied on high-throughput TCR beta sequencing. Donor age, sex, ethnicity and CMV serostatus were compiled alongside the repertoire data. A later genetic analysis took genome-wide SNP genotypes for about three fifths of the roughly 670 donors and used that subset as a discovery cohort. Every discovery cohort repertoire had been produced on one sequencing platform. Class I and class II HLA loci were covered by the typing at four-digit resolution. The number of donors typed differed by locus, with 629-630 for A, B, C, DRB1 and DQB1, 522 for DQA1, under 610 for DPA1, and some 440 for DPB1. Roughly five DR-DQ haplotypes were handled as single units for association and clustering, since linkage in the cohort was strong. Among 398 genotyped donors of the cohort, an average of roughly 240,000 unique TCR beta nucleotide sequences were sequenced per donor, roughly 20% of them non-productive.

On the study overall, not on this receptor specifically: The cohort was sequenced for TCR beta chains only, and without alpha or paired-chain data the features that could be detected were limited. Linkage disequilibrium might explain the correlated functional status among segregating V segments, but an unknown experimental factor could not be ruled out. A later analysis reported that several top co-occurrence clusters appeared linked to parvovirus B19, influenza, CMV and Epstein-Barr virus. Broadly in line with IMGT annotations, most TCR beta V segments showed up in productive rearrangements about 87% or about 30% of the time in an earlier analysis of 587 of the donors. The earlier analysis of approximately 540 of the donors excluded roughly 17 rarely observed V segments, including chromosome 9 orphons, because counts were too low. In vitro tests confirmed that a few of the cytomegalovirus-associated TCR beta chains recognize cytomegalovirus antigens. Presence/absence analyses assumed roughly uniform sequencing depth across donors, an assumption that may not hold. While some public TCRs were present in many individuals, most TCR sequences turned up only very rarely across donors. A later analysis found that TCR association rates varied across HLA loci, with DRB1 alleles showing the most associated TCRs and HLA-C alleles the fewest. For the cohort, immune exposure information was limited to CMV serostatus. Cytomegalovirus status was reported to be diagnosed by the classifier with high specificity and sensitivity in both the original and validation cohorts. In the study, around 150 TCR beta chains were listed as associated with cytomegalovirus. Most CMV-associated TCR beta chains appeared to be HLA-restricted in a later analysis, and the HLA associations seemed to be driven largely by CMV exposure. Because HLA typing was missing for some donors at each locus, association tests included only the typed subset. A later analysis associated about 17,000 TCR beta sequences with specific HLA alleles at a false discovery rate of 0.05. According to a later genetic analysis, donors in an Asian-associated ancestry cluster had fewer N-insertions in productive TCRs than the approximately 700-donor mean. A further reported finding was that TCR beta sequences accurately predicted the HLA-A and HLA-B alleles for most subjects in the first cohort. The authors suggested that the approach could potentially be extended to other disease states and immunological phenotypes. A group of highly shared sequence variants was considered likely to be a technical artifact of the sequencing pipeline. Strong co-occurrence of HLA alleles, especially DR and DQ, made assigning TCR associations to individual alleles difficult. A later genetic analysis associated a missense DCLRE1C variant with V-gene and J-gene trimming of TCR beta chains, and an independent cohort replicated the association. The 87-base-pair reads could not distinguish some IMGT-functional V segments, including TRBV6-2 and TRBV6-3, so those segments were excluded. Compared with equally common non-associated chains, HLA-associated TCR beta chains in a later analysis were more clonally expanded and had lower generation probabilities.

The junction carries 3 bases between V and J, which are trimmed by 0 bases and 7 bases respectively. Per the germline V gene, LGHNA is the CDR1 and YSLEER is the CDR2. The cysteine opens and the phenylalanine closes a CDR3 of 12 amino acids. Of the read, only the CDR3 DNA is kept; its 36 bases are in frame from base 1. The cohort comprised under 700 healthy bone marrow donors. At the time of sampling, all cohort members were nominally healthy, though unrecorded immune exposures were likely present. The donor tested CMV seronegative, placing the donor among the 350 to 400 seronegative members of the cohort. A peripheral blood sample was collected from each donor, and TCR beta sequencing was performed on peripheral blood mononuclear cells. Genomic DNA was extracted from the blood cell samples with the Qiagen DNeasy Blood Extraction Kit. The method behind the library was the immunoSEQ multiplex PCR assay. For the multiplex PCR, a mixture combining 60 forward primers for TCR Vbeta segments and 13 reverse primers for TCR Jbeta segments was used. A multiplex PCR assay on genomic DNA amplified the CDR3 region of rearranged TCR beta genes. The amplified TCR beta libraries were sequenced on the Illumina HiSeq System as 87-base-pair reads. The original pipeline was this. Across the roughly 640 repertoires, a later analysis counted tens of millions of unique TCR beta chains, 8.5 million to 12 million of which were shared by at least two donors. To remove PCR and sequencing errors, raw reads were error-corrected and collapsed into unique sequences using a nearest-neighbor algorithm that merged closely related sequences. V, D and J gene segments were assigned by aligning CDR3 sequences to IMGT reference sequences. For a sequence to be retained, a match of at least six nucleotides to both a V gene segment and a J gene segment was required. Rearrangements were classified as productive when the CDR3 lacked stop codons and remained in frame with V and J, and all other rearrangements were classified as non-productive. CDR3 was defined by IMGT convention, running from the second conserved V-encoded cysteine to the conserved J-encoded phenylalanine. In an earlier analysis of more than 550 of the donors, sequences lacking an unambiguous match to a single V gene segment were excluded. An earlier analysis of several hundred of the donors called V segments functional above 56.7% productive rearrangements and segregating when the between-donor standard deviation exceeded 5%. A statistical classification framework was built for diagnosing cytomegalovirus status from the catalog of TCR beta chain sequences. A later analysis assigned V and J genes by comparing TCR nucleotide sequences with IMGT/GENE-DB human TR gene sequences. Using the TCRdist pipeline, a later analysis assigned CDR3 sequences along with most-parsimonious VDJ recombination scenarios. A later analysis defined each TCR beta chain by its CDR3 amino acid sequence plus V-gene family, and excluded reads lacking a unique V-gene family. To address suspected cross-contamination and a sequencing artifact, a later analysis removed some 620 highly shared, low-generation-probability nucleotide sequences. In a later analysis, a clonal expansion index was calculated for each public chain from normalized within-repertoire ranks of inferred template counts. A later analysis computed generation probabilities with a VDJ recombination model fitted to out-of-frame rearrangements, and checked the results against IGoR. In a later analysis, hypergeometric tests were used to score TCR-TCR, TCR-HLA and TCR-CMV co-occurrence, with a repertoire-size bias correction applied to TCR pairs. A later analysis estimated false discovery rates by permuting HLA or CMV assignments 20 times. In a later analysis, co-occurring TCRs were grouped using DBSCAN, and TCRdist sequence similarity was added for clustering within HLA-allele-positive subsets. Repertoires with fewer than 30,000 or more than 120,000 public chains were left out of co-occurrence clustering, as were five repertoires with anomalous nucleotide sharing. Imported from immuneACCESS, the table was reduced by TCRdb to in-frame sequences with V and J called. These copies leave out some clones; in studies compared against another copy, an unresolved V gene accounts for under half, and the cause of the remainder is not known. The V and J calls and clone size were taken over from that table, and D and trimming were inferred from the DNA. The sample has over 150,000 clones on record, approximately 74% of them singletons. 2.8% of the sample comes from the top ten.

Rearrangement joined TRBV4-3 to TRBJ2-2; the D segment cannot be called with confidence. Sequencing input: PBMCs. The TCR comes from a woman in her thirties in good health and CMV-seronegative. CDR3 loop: CASSQDIGELFF. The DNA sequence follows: TGCGCCAGCAGCCAAGATATCGGGGAGCTGTTTTTT.